Reported below is one T cell receptor (beta chain). Its matching antigen is unknown. This sample was taken from a study of T cell responses to AZD1222 COVID-19 vaccine. The germline gives CDR1 GTSNPN, CDR2 SVGIG (reference sequence). CDR3 length: 12 amino acids. V was cut by 2 bases and J by 7 bases, with 8 bases left in between. Study results and caveats: Seropositive status at baseline applied to only a handful of AZD1222 recipients.

Libraries were prepared by immunoSEQ multiplex PCR; TCRdb keeps only in-frame clonotypes and omits some of them. The top ten hold around 1.8% of the sample, which has approximately 150,000 clones, roughly nine tenths seen once. V gene TRBV30 combines with J gene TRBJ1-4; D is undetermined. The receptor was derived from an adult in good health. Sequenced here: peripheral blood, sampled on day 0 of AZD1222 vaccination. In DNA form, the CDR3 reads TGTGCCTGGAGTCCCCATTTTGAAAAACTGTTTTTT. This translates into CAWSPHFEKLFF.